A single sample is the source of the 5 T cell receptor beta chains below, sequenced in a study of blood T cell repertoires in COVID-19. The assay was immunoSEQ multiplex PCR, and TCRdb's table has in-frame clones only and misses some. The data contain some 120,000 clones, approximately 88% of them singletons. Sequencing used peripheral blood. These receptor sequences come from a man aged 50 to 60 with acute or convalescent COVID-19.

This sequence joins TRBV11-3 and TRBJ1-3, with 9 bases matching TRBD1. Germline lookup yields CDR1 SGHNT and CDR2 YENEEA. The CDR3 is made up of 17 amino acids. Trimming took 2 bases from V and 2 from J; bases not matched to a gene: 7. CDR3 nucleotides: TGTGCCAGCAGCTTAACTCCCCGGACAGGGGCTGGAAACACCATATATTTT. It translates to CASSLTPRTGAGNTIYF.

This chain links TRBV19 with TRBJ1-1; 7 positions match TRBD1. The CDR3 sequence is 15 residues long. Germline loops: CDR1 LNHDA, CDR2 SQIVND (reference sequence). Trimming removed 6 bases from V and 1 base from J; junction bases left unmatched: 8. The CDR3 DNA is TGTGCCAGTAGGGGACAGAAGATCACGAACACTGAAGCTTTCTTT. Its translation is CASRGQKITNTEAFF.

This clone was detected only a few times. The chain combines TRBV24-1 with TRBJ1-5, with D uncertain. Between the trimmed V and J ends, which lost 4 bases and 9 bases, there was a span of 12 bases. The CDR3 is 13 residues long. Germline V gene data show CDR1 as KGHDR and CDR2 as SFDVKD. CDR3 in amino acids: CATSEVGDRPQHF. CDR3 nucleotide sequence: TGTGCCACCAGTGAAGTCGGGGATCGGCCCCAGCATTTT.

The chain uses TRBV7-2 and TRBJ1-1; TRBD1 aligns across 9 bases. With V trimmed by 1 base and J by 4 bases, 7 bases remained unmatched. This CDR3 has 16 amino acids. The germline V gene has CDR1 SGHTA and CDR2 FQGNSA. In DNA form, the CDR3 reads TGTGCCAGCAGCTTAGAGGGACAGGGAATGGGCACTGAAGCTTTCTTT. This codes for CASSLEGQGMGTEAFF. Using reference TRBV7-2 and TRBJ1-1 for the parts outside the CDR3, the full variable domain is GAGVSQSPSNKVTEKGKDVELRCDPISGHTALYWYRQSLGQGLEFLIYFQGNSAPDKSGLPSDRFSAERTGGSVSTLTIQRTQQEDSAVYLCASSLEGQGMGTEAFFGQGTRLTVV.

The CDR3 DNA is TGTGCCAGCGTACCGGGACAGCACAGGGGGGAGCTGTTTTTT. Protein: CASVPGQHRGELFF. V is TRBV19 and J is TRBJ2-2; 7 nucleotides line up with TRBD1. CDR1 is LNHDA, CDR2 SQIVND, per germline (reference sequence). Trimming removed 9 bases from V and 8 bases from J; junction bases left unmatched: 12. This CDR3 is built from 14 residues.